Reported below is one T cell receptor (beta chain). Time point noted: baseline, week 1 (first vaccination visit). Treatment denoted: pre-vaccination baseline after standard-of-care therapy. The sample comes from a study of a mutant IDH1 vaccine in newly diagnosed glioma. Data came from immunoSEQ multiplex PCR; TCRdb stores just in-frame clones and leaves some out. The table has just under 95,000 clones, roughly 75% seen once; the top ten hold 6% to 8%. This CDR3 has 16 amino acids. Losses at the gene ends were 4 bases for V and 6 bases for J; bases not matched to a gene: 5. The germline V gene has CDR1 KGHSH and CDR2 LQKENI.

This chain uses TRBV18 with TRBJ2-2, with 13 bases that match TRBD2. The sequence was obtained from a man aged 40-55 years with glioma. The sequencing here drew on PBMCs, taken from a glioma patient treated with radiotherapy, temozolomide or both. The chain's CDR3 is CASSLLGLAGAGELFF. The CDR3 DNA is TGTGCCAGCTCACTTCTAGGACTAGCGGGAGCCGGGGAGCTGTTTTTT.